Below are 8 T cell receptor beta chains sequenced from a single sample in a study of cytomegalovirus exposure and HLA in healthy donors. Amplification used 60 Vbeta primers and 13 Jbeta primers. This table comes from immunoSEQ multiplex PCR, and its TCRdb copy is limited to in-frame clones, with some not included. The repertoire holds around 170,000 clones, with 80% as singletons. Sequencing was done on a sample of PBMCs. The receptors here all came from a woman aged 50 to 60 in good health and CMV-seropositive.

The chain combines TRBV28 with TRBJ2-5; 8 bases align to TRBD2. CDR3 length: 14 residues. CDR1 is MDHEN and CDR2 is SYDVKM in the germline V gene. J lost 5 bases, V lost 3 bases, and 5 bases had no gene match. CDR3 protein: CASSLTSVLETQYF. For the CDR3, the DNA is TGTGCCAGCAGTTTGACTAGCGTGCTGGAGACCCAGTACTTC.

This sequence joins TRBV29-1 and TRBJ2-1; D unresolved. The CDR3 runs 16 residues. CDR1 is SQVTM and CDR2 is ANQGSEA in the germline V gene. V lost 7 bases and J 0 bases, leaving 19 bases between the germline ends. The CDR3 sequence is CSAPKFGGSSYNEQFF. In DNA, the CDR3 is TGCAGCGCCCCAAAGTTCGGCGGAAGCTCCTACAATGAGCAGTTCTTC.

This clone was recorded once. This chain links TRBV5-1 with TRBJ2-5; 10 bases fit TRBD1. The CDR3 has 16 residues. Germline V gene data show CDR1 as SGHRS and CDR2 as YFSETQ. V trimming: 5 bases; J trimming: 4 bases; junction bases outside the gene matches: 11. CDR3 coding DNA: TGCGCCAGCAGTCGGACAGGGGGGGTTCTCGGAGAGACCCAGTACTTC. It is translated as CASSRTGGVLGETQYF.

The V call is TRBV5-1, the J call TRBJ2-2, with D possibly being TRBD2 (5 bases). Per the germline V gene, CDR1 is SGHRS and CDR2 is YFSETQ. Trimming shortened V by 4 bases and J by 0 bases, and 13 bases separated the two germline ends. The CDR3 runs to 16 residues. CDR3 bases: TGCGCCAGCAGCCTCATCCGGGGAGCGAACACCGGGGAGCTGTTTTTT. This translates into CASSLIRGANTGELFF.

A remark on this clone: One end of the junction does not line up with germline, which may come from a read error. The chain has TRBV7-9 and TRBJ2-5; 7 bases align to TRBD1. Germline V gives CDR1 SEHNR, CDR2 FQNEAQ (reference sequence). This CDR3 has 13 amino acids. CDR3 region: CSSSLVAGGIQYF. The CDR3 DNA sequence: TGTTCCAGCAGCTTAGTGGCAGGGGGTATCCAGTACTTC.

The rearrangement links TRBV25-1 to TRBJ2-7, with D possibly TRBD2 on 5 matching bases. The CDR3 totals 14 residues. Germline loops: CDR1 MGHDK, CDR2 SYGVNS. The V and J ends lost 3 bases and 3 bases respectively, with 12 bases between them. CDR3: CASSEDNRDYEQYF. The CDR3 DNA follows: TGTGCCAGCAGTGAGGATAACCGGGACTACGAGCAGTACTTC.

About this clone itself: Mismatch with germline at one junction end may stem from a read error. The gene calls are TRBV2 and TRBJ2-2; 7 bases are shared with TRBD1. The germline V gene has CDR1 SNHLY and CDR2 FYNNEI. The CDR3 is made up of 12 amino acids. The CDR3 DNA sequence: TGTGCCAGCTGTGACAGGGCAGGGGAGCTGTTTTTT. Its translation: CASCDRAGELFF.

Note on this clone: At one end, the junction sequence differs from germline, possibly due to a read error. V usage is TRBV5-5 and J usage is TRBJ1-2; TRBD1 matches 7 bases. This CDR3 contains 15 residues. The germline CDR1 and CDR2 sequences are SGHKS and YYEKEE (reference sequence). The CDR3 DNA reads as TGTGTCAGCAGCTTGTGGGACAGAGCTTTCTATGGCTACACCTTC. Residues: CVSSLWDRAFYGYTF.